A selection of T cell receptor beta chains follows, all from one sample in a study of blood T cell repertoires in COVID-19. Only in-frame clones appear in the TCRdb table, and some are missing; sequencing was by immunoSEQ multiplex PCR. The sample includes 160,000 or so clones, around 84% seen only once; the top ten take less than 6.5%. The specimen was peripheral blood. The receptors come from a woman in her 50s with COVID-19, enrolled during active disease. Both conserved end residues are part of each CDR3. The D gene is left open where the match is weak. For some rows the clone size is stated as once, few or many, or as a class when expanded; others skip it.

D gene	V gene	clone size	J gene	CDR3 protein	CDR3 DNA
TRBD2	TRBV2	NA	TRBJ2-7	CASRGLASYEQYF	TGTGCCAGCAGGGGACTAGCTTCCTACGAGCAGTACTTC
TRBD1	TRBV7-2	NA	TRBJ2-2	CASSARGQNTGELFF	TGTGCCAGCAGCGCCAGGGGGCAGAACACCGGGGAGCTGTTTTTT
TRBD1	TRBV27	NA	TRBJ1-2	CAPPRDRVLYGYTF	TGTGCCCCCCCCCGGGACAGGGTTTTGTATGGCTACACCTTC
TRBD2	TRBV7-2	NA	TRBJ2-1	CASSPLAGANEQFF	TGTGCCAGCAGCCCTCTAGCGGGGGCCAATGAGCAGTTCTTC
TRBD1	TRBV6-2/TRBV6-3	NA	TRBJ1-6	CASSRETGTDNSPLHF	TGTGCCAGCAGTAGGGAAACCGGGACAGATAATTCACCCCTCCACTTT
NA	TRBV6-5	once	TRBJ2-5	CASRDTQETQYF	TGTGCCAGCAGGGACACCCAAGAGACCCAGTACTTC
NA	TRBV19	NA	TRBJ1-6	CASSITGDSYNSPLHF	TGTGCCAGTAGTATAACGGGAGACTCCTATAATTCACCCCTCCACTTT
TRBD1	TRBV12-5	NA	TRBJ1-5	CASGWTGAKTNQPQHF	TGTGCTAGTGGTTGGACAGGGGCGAAAACTAATCAGCCCCAGCATTTT
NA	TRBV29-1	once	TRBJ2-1	CSVWRNEQFF	TGCAGCGTTTGGAGGAATGAGCAGTTCTTC
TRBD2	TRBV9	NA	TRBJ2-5	CASSVQTSLQETQYF	TGTGCCAGCAGCGTACAGACTAGCCTTCAGGAGACCCAGTACTTC
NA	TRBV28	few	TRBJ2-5	CASSIPQTGRETQYF	TGTGCCAGCAGTATCCCTCAGACAGGGAGGGAGACCCAGTACTTC
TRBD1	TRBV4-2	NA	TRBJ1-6	CASSQEGQGTLDNSPLHF	TGTGCCAGCAGCCAAGAAGGACAGGGAACATTGGATAATTCACCCCTCCACTTT
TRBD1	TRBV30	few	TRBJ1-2	CAWGGTGTGFSGGYTF	TGTGCCTGGGGGGGGACCGGGACAGGGTTCAGCGGTGGCTACACCTTC
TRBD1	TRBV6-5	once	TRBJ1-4	CASSPRQGSEKLFF	TGTGCCAGCAGTCCTAGACAGGGCAGTGAAAAACTGTTTTTT
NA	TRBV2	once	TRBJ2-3	CASSEQGGPDTQYF	TGTGCCAGCAGTGAACAGGGGGGCCCAGATACGCAGTATTTT
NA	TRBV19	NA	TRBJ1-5	CASTPVMRRDQPQHF	TGTGCCAGTACCCCGGTAATGAGGAGAGATCAGCCCCAGCATTTT
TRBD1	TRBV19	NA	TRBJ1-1	CASDEGAADAVMNTEAFF	TGTGCCAGTGACGAGGGGGCTGCCGATGCGGTCATGAACACTGAAGCTTTCTTT
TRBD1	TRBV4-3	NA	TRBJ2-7	CASSQEGTALYEQYF	TGCGCCAGCAGCCAAGAGGGGACAGCACTATACGAGCAGTACTTC
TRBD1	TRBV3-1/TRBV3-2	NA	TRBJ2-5	CAGSRRDRETQYF	TGTGCCGGCAGCCGCCGGGACAGAGAGACCCAGTACTTC
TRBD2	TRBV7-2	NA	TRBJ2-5	CASSPAGGLKTQYF	TGTGCCAGCAGCCCAGCGGGGGGGTTAAAGACCCAGTACTTC
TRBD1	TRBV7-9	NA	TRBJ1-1	CASSSLQGDTEAFF	TGTGCCAGCAGCTCCCTGCAGGGGGACACTGAAGCTTTCTTT
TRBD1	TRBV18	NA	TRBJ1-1	CASSQDRAGTEAFF	TGTGCCAGCTCACAAGACAGGGCGGGCACTGAAGCTTTCTTT
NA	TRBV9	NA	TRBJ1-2	CASSVELGQGYGYTF	TGTGCCAGCAGCGTAGAGTTAGGGCAGGGCTATGGCTACACCTTC
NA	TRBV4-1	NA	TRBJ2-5	CASSRLATETQYF	TGCGCCAGCAGCAGGCTAGCGACTGAGACCCAGTACTTC
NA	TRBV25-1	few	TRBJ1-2	CASRSTGVYGYTF	TGTGCCAGCAGGAGCACAGGCGTTTATGGCTACACCTTC
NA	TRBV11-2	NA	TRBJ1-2	CASSSPRSYGYTF	TGTGCCAGCAGCTCCCCCCGTAGTTATGGCTACACCTTC
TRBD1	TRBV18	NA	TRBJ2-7	CASSPPQAQGGYEQYF	TGTGCCAGCTCACCCCCACAGGCACAGGGGGGCTACGAGCAGTACTTC
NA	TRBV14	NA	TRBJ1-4	CASSRTENEKLFF	TGTGCCAGCAGTCGGACAGAGAATGAAAAACTGTTTTTT
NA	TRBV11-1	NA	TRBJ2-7	CASSSRDGSSYEQYF	TGTGCCAGCAGCTCACGGGACGGGAGCTCCTACGAGCAGTACTTC
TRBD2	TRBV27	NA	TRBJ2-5	CASSSLVRGFWETQYF	TGTGCCAGCAGTTCCCTAGTGCGGGGGTTTTGGGAGACCCAGTACTTC
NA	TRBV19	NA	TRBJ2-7	CASSLGQSGEQYF	TGTGCCAGTAGTCTAGGTCAATCGGGCGAGCAGTACTTC
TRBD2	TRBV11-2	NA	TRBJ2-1	CASSIIAGSAYNEQFF	TGTGCCAGCAGCATTATAGCGGGGTCTGCCTACAATGAGCAGTTCTTC
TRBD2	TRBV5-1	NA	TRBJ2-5	CASSTGLVAAETQYF	TGCGCCAGCAGCACCGGACTAGTCGCCGCAGAGACCCAGTACTTC
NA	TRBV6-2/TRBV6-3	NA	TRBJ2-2	CASSYPRTDTVGTGELFF	TGTGCCAGCAGTTACCCGCGGACGGACACCGTGGGCACCGGGGAGCTGTTTTTT
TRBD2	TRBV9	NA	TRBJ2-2	CASSVGGGVVTGELFF	TGTGCCAGCAGCGTTGGCGGGGGGGTTGTCACCGGGGAGCTGTTTTTT
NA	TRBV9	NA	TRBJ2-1	CASSAQKSSYNEQFF	TGTGCCAGCAGCGCTCAGAAAAGCTCCTACAATGAGCAGTTCTTC
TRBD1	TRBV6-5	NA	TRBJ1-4	CASSYEQGARWLFF	TGTGCCAGCAGTTACGAGCAGGGGGCGCGGTGGCTGTTTTTT
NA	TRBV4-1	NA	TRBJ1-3	CASSQETAGNTIYF	TGCGCCAGCAGCCAAGAAACAGCGGGGAACACCATATATTTT
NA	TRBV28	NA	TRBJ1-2	CASSSNYGYTF	TGTGCCAGCAGCTCGAACTATGGCTACACCTTC
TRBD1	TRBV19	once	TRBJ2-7	CASSHGRGPYEQYF	TGTGCCAGTAGTCATGGCAGGGGGCCCTACGAGCAGTACTTC
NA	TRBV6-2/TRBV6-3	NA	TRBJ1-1	CASSYPSSQGPAVMNTEAFF	TGTGCCAGCAGTTACCCCTCATCCCAGGGCCCGGCAGTAATGAACACTGAAGCTTTCTTT